The 26 T cell receptor beta chains reported below all come from one sample, sequenced in a study of OX40 agonist ivuxolimab in advanced cancers. Repertoires were generated with immunoSEQ multiplex PCR, while TCRdb's copy carries only in-frame clones and drops some. The sample contains 100,000 to 110,000 clones, 80% to 95% of which appear only once. Sample: CD4+ or CD8+ T cells sorted from blood, taken in a trial of the OX40 agonist ivuxolimab. The receptor set was obtained from an adult with an advanced solid tumor such as melanoma, head and neck, liver or kidney cancer.

V usage is TRBV4-3 and J usage is TRBJ2-3, with 14 bases identical to TRBD2. The V and J ends lost 4 bases and 5 bases, in that order; junction bases with no gene match: 2. The germline V gene has CDR1 LGHNA and CDR2 YSLEER. The CDR3 loop spans 15 amino acids. CDR3 bases: TGCGCCAGCAGCCGCGGACTAGCGGGAGGAGATACGCAGTATTTT. Residues: CASSRGLAGGDTQYF.

The genes are TRBV11-1 and TRBJ2-7; D is unclear. The V end was cut by 5 bases, the J end by 3 bases, with 8 bases between. Germline V lookup: CDR1 SGHAT, CDR2 FQDESV (reference sequence). This CDR3 has 12 residues. The CDR3 is CASSGMDYEQYF. CDR3 coding DNA: TGTGCCAGCAGCGGTATGGACTACGAGCAGTACTTC.

This clone was recorded only once. The V and J genes are TRBV28 and TRBJ1-2, with D tentatively TRBD1 (5 bases). Germline V lookup: CDR1 MDHEN, CDR2 SYDVKM. V was clipped by 3 bases and J by 5 bases, with 10 bases between them. This CDR3 comprises 13 residues. DNA for the CDR3: TGTGCCAGCAGTTTCCCGGGGCCGTATGGCTACACCTTC. Its protein is CASSFPGPYGYTF.

This clone came up once. The CDR3 region has the DNA TGCGCCAGCAGCGCTGACAGGGTTGACACTGAAGCTTTCTTT. Translating gives CASSADRVDTEAFF. V usage is TRBV5-1 and J usage is TRBJ1-1; 7 nucleotides agree with TRBD1. V was clipped by 4 bases and J by 3 bases; unmatched bases: 6. The CDR3 contains 14 residues. Germline V CDR1 and CDR2: SGHRS, YFSETQ.

The CDR3 spells CASSLWTNEQFF. The DNA of the CDR3 is TGTGCCAGCAGCTTGTGGACAAATGAGCAGTTCTTC. The genes are TRBV5-6 and TRBJ2-1; a possible D gene is TRBD1 (5 bases). V was clipped by 1 base and J by 7 bases, with 6 bases between them. Per germline, CDR1 SGHDT and CDR2 YYEEEE. This CDR3 is built from 12 residues.

V and J are TRBV18 and TRBJ1-4; D remains ambiguous. The length of the CDR3 is 16 residues. Trimming removed 5 bases at V and 6 bases at J, with 19 bases between. Germline V lookup: CDR1 KGHSH, CDR2 LQKENI. The CDR3 reads CASSKFPIELDEKLFF. For the CDR3, the DNA is TGTGCCAGCTCAAAATTCCCAATAGAACTCGATGAAAAACTGTTTTTT. The whole variable domain, filled in from reference TRBV18 and TRBJ1-4, reads NAGVMQNPRHLVRRRGQEARLRCSPMKGHSHVYWYRQLPEEGLKFMVYLQKENIIDESGMPKERFSAEFPKEGPSILRIQQVVRGDSAAYFCASSKFPIELDEKLFFGSGTQLSVL.

This chain links TRBV2 with TRBJ2-2; 12 positions agree with TRBD2. Germline loops: CDR1 SNHLY, CDR2 FYNNEI. The CDR3 contains 16 residues. V was pared by 4 bases and J by 2 bases, with 2 bases of the junction left unmatched. The CDR3 reads CASSALAGGNTGELFF. CDR3 DNA: TGTGCCAGCAGTGCACTAGCGGGAGGAAACACCGGGGAGCTGTTTTTT.

This clone has a handful of counts. The chain uses TRBV12-5 and TRBJ1-2; TRBD1 aligns across 7 bases. Germline CDR1 reads LGHNT; CDR2 reads FRNRAP. This CDR3 spans 12 amino acids. With V trimmed by 6 bases and J by 4 bases, 2 bases remained unmatched. The CDR3 sequence: CASGQGSYGYTF. The CDR3 region has the DNA TGTGCTAGTGGACAGGGGTCCTATGGCTACACCTTC.

This clone has only one observation. Here the CDR3 reads CASSTSGTITGAQYF. CDR3 nucleotides: TGTGCCAGCAGTACTTCCGGGACTATAACCGGGGCCCAGTACTTC. The gene calls are TRBV6-6 and TRBJ2-5, with 7 positions matching TRBD2. The CDR3 loop spans 15 amino acids. CDR1 MNHNY and CDR2 SVGAGI come from the germline V gene (reference sequence). The ends lost 5 bases at V and 9 bases at J; junction bases unmatched: 15.

This rearrangement joins TRBV5-6 to TRBJ2-3; maybe TRBD1 (6 bases). The germline gives CDR1 SGHDT, CDR2 YYEEEE. CDR3 length equals 16 residues. V was cut by 4 bases and J by 0 bases, with 15 bases left in between. The DNA for the CDR3 is TGTGCCAGCAGCCTACAGGGTATATCTAGCACAGATACGCAGTATTTT. Protein sequence: CASSLQGISSTDTQYF.

The chain is built from TRBV28 and TRBJ2-2; D gene uncertain. Germline V gives CDR1 MDHEN, CDR2 SYDVKM. Trimming removed 2 bases at V and 2 bases at J, with 9 bases between. The CDR3 extends over 15 amino acids. In nucleotides, the CDR3 is TGTGCCAGCAGTTTAACTCCGGCAAACACCGGGGAGCTGTTTTTT. This codes for CASSLTPANTGELFF.

The V and J genes are TRBV6-5 and TRBJ2-1, with unresolved D. Germline CDR1 MNHEY, CDR2 SVGAGI. Trimming shortened V by 8 bases and J by 2 bases, and 4 bases separated the two germline ends. The CDR3 loop spans 11 amino acids. As DNA, the CDR3 is TGTGCCAGCTCGACCTACAATGAGCAGTTCTTC. Translated: CASSTYNEQFF.

CDR3 DNA sequence: TGTGCCAGTAGTATGGATGGGTTGAGGGCCTACGAGCAGTACTTC. Protein sequence: CASSMDGLRAYEQYF. The gene calls are TRBV19 and TRBJ2-7; a weak D match, TRBD2 (5 bases). This CDR3 region has 15 residues. Germline-derived CDR1 and CDR2 are LNHDA and SQIVND (reference sequence). V shed 3 bases and J shed 2 bases, with 14 bases lying between them.

This rearrangement joins TRBV7-6 to TRBJ2-3, with D perhaps TRBD2 (6 bases). V lost 9 bases and J lost 4, with 17 bases in between. Germline-derived CDR1 and CDR2 are SGHVS and FNYEAQ. The length of the CDR3 is 14 residues. CDR3 nucleotide sequence: TGTGCCAGTAGTCTAGCGAGGACGGCAGATACGCAGTATTTT. Translated: CASSLARTADTQYF.

This clone was detected a few times. The V call is TRBV19, the J call TRBJ1-3, with D possibly matching TRBD1 (5 bases). The CDR3 totals 14 residues. Germline CDR1 reads LNHDA; CDR2 reads SQIVND (reference sequence). The V end was cut by 4 bases, the J end by 2 bases, with 9 bases between. The CDR3 protein is CASSTGGTGNTIYF. The DNA of the CDR3 is TGTGCCAGTAGTACCGGGGGGACTGGAAACACCATATATTTT. Based on the CDR3 plus reference TRBV19 and TRBJ1-3, the full variable domain is DGGITQSPKYLFRKEGQNVTLSCEQNLNHDAMYWYRQDPGQGLRLIYYSQIVNDFQKGDIAEGYSVSREKKESFPLTVTSAQKNPTAFYLCASSTGGTGNTIYFGEGSWLTVV.

This chain uses TRBV4-3 with TRBJ1-2, with D unresolved. The germline V and J ends were trimmed by 3 bases and 1 base, with 15 bases remaining between them. The CDR3 extends over 16 amino acids. Germline loops: CDR1 LGHNA, CDR2 YSLEER. The CDR3 is CASSQAGPDRNYGYTF. The CDR3 DNA follows: TGCGCCAGCAGCCAGGCTGGGCCAGATCGTAACTATGGCTACACCTTC.

This chain connects TRBV4-3 to TRBJ2-3; D not certain. Germline V gene lookup returns CDR1 LGHNA and CDR2 YSLEER. V lost 2 bases to trimming and J lost 5 bases, with 11 bases between them. The CDR3 has 14 amino acids. The CDR3 DNA is TGCGCCAGCAGCCAACTGAGGAGTGGAGATACGCAGTATTTT. Translation gives CASSQLRSGDTQYF.

The gene calls are TRBV29-1 and TRBJ2-1, with TRBD2 as a possible D gene (7 bases). The V gene's germline CDR1 is SQVTM and CDR2 ANQGSEA. The CDR3 runs 14 residues. The germline V and J ends were trimmed by 2 bases and 7 bases, with 15 bases remaining between them. The CDR3 sequence is CSVERGRAGNEQFF. The CDR3 DNA follows: TGCAGCGTTGAAAGGGGGAGGGCCGGGAATGAGCAGTTCTTC.

The chain carries TRBV2 and TRBJ2-1; 13 bases agree with TRBD2. Germline CDR1 reads SNHLY; CDR2 reads FYNNEI. V lost 8 bases to trimming and J lost 1 base; unmatched junction nucleotides: 11. The CDR3 sequence is 18 residues long. For the CDR3, the DNA is TGTGCCAGCGTCCGGACTAGCGGGAGAAGTGTTTCCTACAATGAGCAGTTCTTC. Residues: CASVRTSGRSVSYNEQFF.

The chain employs TRBV5-1 and TRBJ2-5; 7 bases are a match to TRBD1. The CDR3 is made up of 17 amino acids. CDR1 and CDR2 from the germline V gene are SGHRS and YFSETQ. V trimming: 0 bases; J trimming: 1 base; junction bases outside the gene matches: 9. DNA for the CDR3: TGCGCCAGCAGCTTGGTCCGATCCGGGACAGCCCAAGAGACCCAGTACTTC. This gives the protein CASSLVRSGTAQETQYF.

The rearrangement links TRBV19 to TRBJ2-7; the D is unclear. Looked up from germline, CDR1 is LNHDA and CDR2 is SQIVND (reference sequence). Trimming left V 3 bases short and J 2 bases short, with 8 bases between. There are 13 residues in the CDR3. The chain's CDR3 is CASSIMAAYEQYF. The CDR3 coding sequence is TGTGCCAGTAGTATTATGGCAGCCTACGAGCAGTACTTC.

This clone occurred a few times. The chain is built from TRBV7-9 and TRBJ2-5, with D tentatively TRBD2 (5 bases). CDR3 length: 16 residues. Germline CDR1 is SEHNR and CDR2 is FQNEAQ (reference sequence). V lost 1 base, J lost 1 base, and 13 bases lay in between. The CDR3 DNA follows: TGTGCCAGCAGCTTAGATATCTCAGCGGCCCAAGAGACCCAGTACTTC. This codes for CASSLDISAAQETQYF.

The chain is built from TRBV11-2 and TRBJ2-3; a weak D match, TRBD2 (5 bases). CDR1 and CDR2 from the germline V gene are SGHAT and FQNNGV. CDR3 length equals 17 residues. V lost 5 bases, J lost 0 bases, and 18 bases lay in between. CDR3 coding DNA: TGTGCCAGCAGCCCCACGTTCGTGGGAGCTAGCACAGATACGCAGTATTTT. Translated, it gives CASSPTFVGASTDTQYF.

V is TRBV7-9 and J is TRBJ1-5; a weak D match, TRBD1 (5 bases). The CDR3 is 14 residues long. V shed 6 bases and J shed 6 bases, with 15 bases lying between them. The germline CDR1 and CDR2 sequences are SEHNR and FQNEAQ (reference sequence). The CDR3 region has the DNA TGTGCCAGCAGTACCCAGGGTGTCGGTCAGCCCCAGCATTTT. Amino acids: CASSTQGVGQPQHF.

V and J are TRBV7-2 and TRBJ1-3; 9 bases agree with TRBD1. Trimming cost V 3 bases and J 1 base; bases outside gene matches: 1. Germline CDR1 is SGHTA and CDR2 is FQGNSA. There are 15 residues in the CDR3. CDR3 residues: CASSFGQGSGNTIYF. CDR3 nucleotide sequence: TGTGCCAGCAGCTTCGGACAGGGGTCTGGAAACACCATATATTTT.

The rearrangement links TRBV6-6 to TRBJ1-1; no reliable D call. This CDR3 contains 13 residues. Germline loops: CDR1 MNHNY, CDR2 SVGAGI (reference sequence). The ends were cut back, 7 bases at V and 2 bases at J, with 11 bases in the middle. The CDR3 loop reads CASNQIRNTEAFF. CDR3 sequence (DNA): TGTGCCAGCAACCAAATCCGAAACACTGAAGCTTTCTTT.